The 13 T cell receptor beta chains given below trace back to one sample, sequenced in a study of T cell responses to AZD1222 COVID-19 vaccine. TCRdb keeps only in-frame clones here, not all; method: immunoSEQ multiplex PCR. Among 65,000 to 100,000 clones, 80% were seen once, and the ten largest hold 20% to 25%. The specimen comprised peripheral blood, sampled on day 0 of AZD1222 vaccination. These receptors were taken from an adult in good health.

The chain links TRBV19 to TRBJ1-1, with TRBD1 matching 10 bases. CDR1 is LNHDA, CDR2 SQIVND, per germline (reference sequence). After removal of 6 bases from V and 4 bases from J, the junction contained 11 bases not matched to a gene. The length of the CDR3 is 16 residues. The CDR3 reads CASRPGTGVRGTEAFF. The CDR3 coding sequence is TGTGCCAGTAGGCCCGGGACAGGGGTCCGGGGCACTGAAGCTTTCTTT. Together with reference TRBV19 and TRBJ1-1, the CDR3 gives the full variable domain: DGGITQSPKYLFRKEGQNVTLSCEQNLNHDAMYWYRQDPGQGLRLIYYSQIVNDFQKGDIAEGYSVSREKKESFPLTVTSAQKNPTAFYLCASRPGTGVRGTEAFFGQGTRLTVV.

This chain joins TRBV30 and TRBJ1-2; D not certain. CDR3 length equals 13 residues. Trimming took 2 bases from V and 5 from J, leaving 12 bases between them. Per germline, CDR1 GTSNPN and CDR2 SVGIG (reference sequence). The CDR3 loop is CAWSLGIGYGYTF. The CDR3, as DNA: TGTGCCTGGAGTTTGGGGATAGGTTATGGCTACACCTTC.

This clone was observed a handful of times. The chain uses TRBV5-4 and TRBJ2-1, with TRBD2 as a possible D gene (6 bases). This CDR3 comprises 15 residues. V was trimmed by 4 bases and J by 0 bases, leaving 11 bases between them. Germline loops: CDR1 SGHNT, CDR2 YYREEE (reference sequence). DNA for the CDR3: TGTGCCAGCAGCAATCTCGGGGGCTCCTACAATGAGCAGTTCTTC. Its protein is CASSNLGGSYNEQFF.

The chain uses TRBV19 and TRBJ1-2; TRBD1 matches 7 bases. Germline loops: CDR1 LNHDA, CDR2 SQIVND (reference sequence). The CDR3 length is 14 residues. Trimming took 3 bases from V and 4 from J; bases not matched to a gene: 5. CDR3 coding DNA: TGTGCCAGTAGTATTGGGACAGTCGCCTATGGCTACACCTTC. Translation gives CASSIGTVAYGYTF. Drawing the rest from reference TRBV19 and TRBJ1-2, the complete variable domain is DGGITQSPKYLFRKEGQNVTLSCEQNLNHDAMYWYRQDPGQGLRLIYYSQIVNDFQKGDIAEGYSVSREKKESFPLTVTSAQKNPTAFYLCASSIGTVAYGYTFGSGTRLTVV.

The genes are TRBV19 and TRBJ1-5, with D unresolved. V was trimmed by 7 bases and J by 1 base, leaving 14 bases between them. The CDR3 is 15 amino acids. In germline, CDR1 is LNHDA, CDR2 SQIVND (reference sequence). The DNA of the CDR3 is TGTGCCAGTACCTTCCAGTCGGGCAGCAATCAGCCCCAGCATTTT. Translated: CASTFQSGSNQPQHF. The complete variable domain, with remaining parts taken from reference TRBV19 and TRBJ1-5, reads DGGITQSPKYLFRKEGQNVTLSCEQNLNHDAMYWYRQDPGQGLRLIYYSQIVNDFQKGDIAEGYSVSREKKESFPLTVTSAQKNPTAFYLCASTFQSGSNQPQHFGDGTRLSIL.

This chain links TRBV25-1 with TRBJ2-5, with 8 bases that match TRBD2. The CDR3 extends over 18 amino acids. Germline V gives CDR1 MGHDK, CDR2 SYGVNS. The V segment lost 2 bases and the J segment 4 bases; nucleotides outside the gene matches: 15. This CDR3 is CASSEVKGGTRLRETQYF. The DNA of the CDR3 is TGTGCCAGCAGTGAAGTCAAGGGCGGGACTAGATTACGAGAGACCCAGTACTTC.

The CDR3 sequence: CASSLAPSGEYNEQFF. The CDR3 DNA reads TGTGCCAGCAGCTTAGCTCCGAGCGGGGAATACAATGAGCAGTTCTTC. This chain joins TRBV7-6 and TRBJ2-1, with 7 bases aligning to TRBD2. V lost 0 bases, J lost 4 bases, and 6 bases stayed unmatched. The CDR3 length is 16 residues. Germline assignment: CDR1 SGHVS and CDR2 FNYEAQ.

The chain recombines TRBV4-1 with TRBJ1-6; weak D call: TRBD1 (5 bases). The CDR3 covers 16 residues. V was shortened by 0 bases and J by 10 bases, with 16 bases between the two germline ends. Germline CDR1 and CDR2: MGHRA and YSYEKL. For the CDR3, the DNA is TGCGCCAGCAGCCAAGATCTGGACAAGGTGATCTCACCCCTCCACTTT. Protein product: CASSQDLDKVISPLHF.

This sequence joins TRBV6-5 and TRBJ2-5, with 12 bases matching TRBD2. The CDR3 runs 16 residues. Per germline, CDR1 MNHEY and CDR2 SVGAGI. Trimming took 2 bases from V and 5 from J; bases not matched to a gene: 6. The CDR3 spells CASSYGTSGPQETQYF. The CDR3 bases are TGTGCCAGCAGTTACGGGACTAGCGGGCCTCAGGAGACCCAGTACTTC.

Only a few counts were recorded for this clone. The chain combines TRBV28 with TRBJ1-4; D is perhaps TRBD1 (5 bases). CDR3 length: 17 amino acids. Trimming removed 3 bases at V and 6 bases at J, with 20 bases between. Germline-derived CDR1 and CDR2 are MDHEN and SYDVKM. The CDR3 nucleotides read TGTGCCAGCAGTTTTTCATACGGTGGGGGGGAGGATGAAAAACTGTTTTTT. Protein sequence: CASSFSYGGGEDEKLFF.

The genes are TRBV3-1 (or the pseudogene TRBV3-2) and TRBJ2-2; 8 bases agree with TRBD1. Germline loops: CDR1 LGHDT, CDR2 YNNKEL (reference sequence). Trimming cost V 4 bases and J 4 bases; bases outside gene matches: 2. The CDR3 is 14 residues long. The CDR3: CASSRGQGTGELFF. In DNA, the CDR3 is TGTGCCAGCAGCCGCGGACAGGGCACCGGGGAGCTGTTTTTT.

On this clone: This sample includes further DNA sequences coding for the same CDR3. The CDR3 region is CASSPGQGTDTQYF. The CDR3 DNA reads as TGTGCCAGCTCACCGGGACAGGGCACAGATACGCAGTATTTT. The rearrangement links TRBV18 to TRBJ2-3; 8 nucleotides line up with TRBD1. Unmatched junction bases numbered 0, after V lost 3 bases and J lost 1 base. Germline V gene lookup returns CDR1 KGHSH and CDR2 LQKENI. This CDR3 contains 14 residues.

The table lists this clone with a count of one. The gene calls are TRBV18 and TRBJ2-2; 9 positions agree with TRBD1. J gave up 5 bases and V 3 bases, and 4 bases lay outside the gene matches. Germline lookup yields CDR1 KGHSH and CDR2 LQKENI. CDR3 length equals 15 residues. The CDR3 spells CASSPGTGRTGELFF. The CDR3 DNA sequence: TGTGCCAGCTCACCGGGGACAGGGAGGACCGGGGAGCTGTTTTTT.